A single T cell receptor beta chain is shown here with its context. Some clones are missing from TCRdb's copy, which holds only in-frame ones; the method was immunoSEQ multiplex PCR. Of more than 85,000 clones detected, 70% to 90% appear once; the ten largest clones hold 7% to 10%. This CDR3 spans 14 amino acids. Per germline, CDR1 LGHDT and CDR2 YNNKEL (reference sequence). The V segment lost 2 bases and the J segment 9 bases; nucleotides outside the gene matches: 3. These data originate in a study of T cell responses to AZD1222 COVID-19 vaccine. This sequence joins TRBV3-1 (or the pseudogene TRBV3-2) and TRBJ1-6; 8 bases fit TRBD1. The receptor's source is an adult in good health. Sequenced here: peripheral blood, sampled on day 0 of AZD1222 vaccination. The CDR3 bases are TGTGCCAGCAGCCAACAGGGGGCCAGTTCACCCCTCCACTTT. It is translated as CASSQQGASSPLHF.